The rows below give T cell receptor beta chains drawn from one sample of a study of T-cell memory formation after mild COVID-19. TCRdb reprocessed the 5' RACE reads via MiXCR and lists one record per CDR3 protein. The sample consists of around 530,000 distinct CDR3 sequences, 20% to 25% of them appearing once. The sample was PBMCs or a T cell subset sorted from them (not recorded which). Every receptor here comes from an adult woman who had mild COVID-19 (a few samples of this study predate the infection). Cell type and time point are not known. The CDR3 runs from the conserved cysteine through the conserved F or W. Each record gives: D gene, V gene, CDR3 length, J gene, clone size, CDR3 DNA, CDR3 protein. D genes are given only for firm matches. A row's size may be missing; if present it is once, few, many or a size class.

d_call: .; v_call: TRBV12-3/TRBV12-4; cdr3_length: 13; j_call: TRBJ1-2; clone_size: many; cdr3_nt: TGTGCCAGCAGTTCTACAGGGTTATATGGCTACACCTTC; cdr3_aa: CASSSTGLYGYTF
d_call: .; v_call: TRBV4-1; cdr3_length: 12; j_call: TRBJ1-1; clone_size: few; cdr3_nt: TGCGCCAGCAGCCAAAGGGGCACTGAAGCTTTCTTT; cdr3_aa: CASSQRGTEAFF
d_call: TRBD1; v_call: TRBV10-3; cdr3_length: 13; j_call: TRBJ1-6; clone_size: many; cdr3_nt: TGTGCCACCGCTACAGGGGGTGATTCACCCCTCCACTTT; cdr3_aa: CATATGGDSPLHF
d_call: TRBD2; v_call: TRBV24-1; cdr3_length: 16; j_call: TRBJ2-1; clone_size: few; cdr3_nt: TGTGCCACCAGTGATTGGACTAGCGGGGGGGTTTATGAGCAGTTCTTC; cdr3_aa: CATSDWTSGGVYEQFF
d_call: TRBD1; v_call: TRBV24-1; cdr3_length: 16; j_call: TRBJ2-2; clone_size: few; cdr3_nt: TGTGCCACCAGTGATTTGGGGCAGGGGGCCGGCGGGGAGCTGTTTTTT; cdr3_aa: CATSDLGQGAGGELFF
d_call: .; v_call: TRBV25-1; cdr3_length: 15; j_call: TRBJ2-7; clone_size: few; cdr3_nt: TGTGCCAGCAGTGAAGCGGTAGCGGAGTCCTACGAGCAGTACTTC; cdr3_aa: CASSEAVAESYEQYF
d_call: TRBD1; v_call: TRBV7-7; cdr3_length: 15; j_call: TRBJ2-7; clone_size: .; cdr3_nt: TGTGCTAGCAGCTCCTCTGAGACAGGGTCCTACGAGCAGTACTTC; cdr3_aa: CASSSSETGSYEQYF
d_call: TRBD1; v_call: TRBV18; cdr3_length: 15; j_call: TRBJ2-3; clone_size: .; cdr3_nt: TGTGCCAGCGCCGCCGGGACAGGGGGCATGGATACGCAGTATTTT; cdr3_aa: CASAAGTGGMDTQYF
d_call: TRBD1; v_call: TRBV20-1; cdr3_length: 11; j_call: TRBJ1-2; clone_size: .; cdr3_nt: TGCAGTGCTGGACAGGGCGGAGGCTACACCTTC; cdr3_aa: CSAGQGGGYTF
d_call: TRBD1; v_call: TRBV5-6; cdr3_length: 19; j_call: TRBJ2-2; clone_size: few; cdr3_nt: TGTGCCAGCAGCTTGGGACAGGGGCACCCAAGACAAAACACCGGGGAGCTGTTTTTT; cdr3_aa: CASSLGQGHPRQNTGELFF
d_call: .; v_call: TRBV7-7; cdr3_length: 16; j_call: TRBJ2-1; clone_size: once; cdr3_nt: TGTGCCAGCAGCCCTTCGACAGGAGGTTCCTACAATGAGCAGTTCTTC; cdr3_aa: CASSPSTGGSYNEQFF
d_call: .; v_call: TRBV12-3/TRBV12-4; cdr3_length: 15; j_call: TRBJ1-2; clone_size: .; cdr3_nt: TGTGCCAGCAGTTTCCTTACGACAGCAAACTATGGCTACACCTTC; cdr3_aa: CASSFLTTANYGYTF
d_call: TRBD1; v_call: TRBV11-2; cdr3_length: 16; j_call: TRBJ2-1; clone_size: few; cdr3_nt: TGTGCCAGCAGAACAAGGGCCGGGACAGGGGGTTATGAGCAGTTCTTC; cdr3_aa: CASRTRAGTGGYEQFF
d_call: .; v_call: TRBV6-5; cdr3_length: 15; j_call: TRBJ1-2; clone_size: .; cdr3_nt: TGTGCCAGCAGTTACTCACCTCAAACCGGCAAGGGCTACACCTTC; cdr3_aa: CASSYSPQTGKGYTF
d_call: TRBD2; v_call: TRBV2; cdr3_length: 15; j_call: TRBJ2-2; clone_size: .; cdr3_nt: TGTGCCAGCAGTATGGGACTAGCGGTGACCGGGGAGCTGTTTTTT; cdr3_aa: CASSMGLAVTGELFF
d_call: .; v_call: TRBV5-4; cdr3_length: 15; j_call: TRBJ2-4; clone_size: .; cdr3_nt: TGTGCCAGCAGCTTGGCCTTAGGAGCCAAAAACATTCAGTACTTC; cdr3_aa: CASSLALGAKNIQYF
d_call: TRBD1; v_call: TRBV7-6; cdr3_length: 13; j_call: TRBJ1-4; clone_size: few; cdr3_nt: TGTGCCAGCAGCTTCGGACAGGCGGAAAAACTGTTTTTT; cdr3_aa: CASSFGQAEKLFF
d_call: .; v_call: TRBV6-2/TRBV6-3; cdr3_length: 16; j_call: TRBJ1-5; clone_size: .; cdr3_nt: TGTGCCAGCAGTTTCTTGGATGTATCCTACAATCAGCCCCAGCATTTT; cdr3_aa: CASSFLDVSYNQPQHF
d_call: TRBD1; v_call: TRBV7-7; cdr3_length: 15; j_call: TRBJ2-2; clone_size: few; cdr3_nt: TGTGCTAGCAGCAAGGACAGGGGCCACACCGGGGAGCTGTTTTTT; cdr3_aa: CASSKDRGHTGELFF
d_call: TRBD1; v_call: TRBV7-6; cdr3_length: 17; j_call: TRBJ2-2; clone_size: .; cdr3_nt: TGTGCCAGCAGCTTAGTGGGGACAGGGCCAGGCACCGGGGAGCTGTTTTTT; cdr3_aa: CASSLVGTGPGTGELFF
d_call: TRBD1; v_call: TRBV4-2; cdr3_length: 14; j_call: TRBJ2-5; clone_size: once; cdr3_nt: TGTGCCAGCAGCCAAGGGGACAGACAAGAGACCCAGTACTTC; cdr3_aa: CASSQGDRQETQYF
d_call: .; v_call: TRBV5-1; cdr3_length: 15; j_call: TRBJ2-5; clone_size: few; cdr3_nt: TGCGCCAGCAGCTTGGGTTCGGGACGCCAAGAGACCCAGTACTTC; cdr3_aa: CASSLGSGRQETQYF
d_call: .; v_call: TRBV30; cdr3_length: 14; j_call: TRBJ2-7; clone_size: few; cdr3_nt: TGTGCCTGGACACACGGAGCGGTTCCCTACGAGCAGTACTTC; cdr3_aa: CAWTHGAVPYEQYF
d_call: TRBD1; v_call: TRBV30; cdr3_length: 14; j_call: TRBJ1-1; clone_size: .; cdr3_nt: TGTGCCTGGAAACACAGGGGACGGGGCACTGAAGCTTTCTTT; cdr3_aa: CAWKHRGRGTEAFF
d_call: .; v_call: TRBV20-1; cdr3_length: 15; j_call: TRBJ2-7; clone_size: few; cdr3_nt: TGCAGTGCTAGAGATCAGGGGCGGAGCTACTACGAGCAGTACTTC; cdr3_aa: CSARDQGRSYYEQYF
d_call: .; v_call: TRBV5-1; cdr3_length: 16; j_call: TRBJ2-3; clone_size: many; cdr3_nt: TGCGCCAGCAGCTCTCCGACCGGGGCTAGCACAGATACGCAGTATTTT; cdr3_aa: CASSSPTGASTDTQYF
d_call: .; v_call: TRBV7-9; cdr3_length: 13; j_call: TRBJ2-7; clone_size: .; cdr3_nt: TGTGCCAGCAGCTCATTAGGAGTCTACGAGCAGTACTTC; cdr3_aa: CASSSLGVYEQYF